What follows is one T cell receptor beta chain and its context. Its antigen is currently unknown. These data are taken from a study of cytomegalovirus exposure and HLA in healthy donors. Across the whole study: A later analysis reported the same platform for the 100 to 150 validation repertoires and the 650 to 750 first-cohort repertoires.

Findings and limits, study-wide: In vitro experiments confirmed that three CMV-associated chains were specific for CMV antigens.

Profiled with immunoSEQ multiplex PCR; TCRdb holds only in-frame clones, not every one. The data show 150,000 to 200,000 clones, with roughly 86% seen just once and about 1.5% held by the top ten. This CDR3 is 16 amino acids long. V was shortened by 1 base and J by 0 bases, with 13 bases between the two germline ends. The germline V gene encodes CDR1 MGHRA and CDR2 YSYEKL. The sample was PBMCs. The origin of this receptor is a woman under 30 in good health and CMV-seronegative. The chain combines TRBV4-1 with TRBJ2-7; D is unresolved. The CDR3 loop reads CASSQVKSTNSYEQYF. CDR3 sequence (DNA): TGCGCCAGCAGCCAAGTAAAGTCGACAAACTCCTACGAGCAGTACTTC.